Reported below is one TCR beta chain. What it recognizes is unknown. V lost 1 base to trimming and J lost 7 bases, with 8 bases between them. Germline V CDR1 and CDR2: SGHVS, FNYEAQ. The CDR3 contains 13 residues. This sample was taken from a study of cytomegalovirus exposure and HLA in healthy donors. Whole-study results and caveats: In a later analysis, most CMV-associated TCR beta chains appeared HLA-restricted.

A multiplex PCR was run with 60 Vbeta primers and 13 Jbeta primers. The assay was immunoSEQ multiplex PCR, and TCRdb's table has in-frame clones only and misses some. The sample consists of some 200,000 clones, around 80% of them appearing once. The sequence came from a girl aged 2 to 9 in good health and CMV-seronegative. The V and J genes are TRBV7-6 and TRBJ2-1; tentatively, D is TRBD2 (5 bases). The sequenced material came from PBMCs. CDR3 sequence: CASSLVRGNEQFF. The CDR3 bases are TGTGCCAGCAGCTTAGTCCGGGGTAATGAGCAGTTCTTC.